This TCR beta chain was recovered during a study of blood T cell repertoires in COVID-19. Study-level background: The study drew acute and convalescent COVID-19 samples from the United States, Italy and Spain. Sources were T cells, B-cell-depleted T cells, or PBMCs; the material itself was cDNA or gDNA.

Original data processing: Estimates of nucleated cell counts were drawn from the amplification of reference gene primers. Repertoires were generated with immunoSEQ multiplex PCR, while TCRdb's copy carries only in-frame clones and drops some. V and J calls and clone size are those listed in that table; D and trimming were worked out from the DNA. Of over 200,000 clones in the sample, 86% were seen once. CDR1 is SGHRS, CDR2 YFSETQ, per germline. CDR3 length: 14 residues. With 1 base removed from V and 1 base from J, the gap between germline ends came to 8 bases. The TCR sequence derives from a woman in her twenties or thirties who had recovered from COVID-19. The chain recombines TRBV5-1 with TRBJ1-1; D gene uncertain. The sequencing sample was made of peripheral blood. CDR3 bases: TGCGCCAGCAGCTTGCAGGTTACGAACACTGAAGCTTTCTTT. The encoded protein is CASSLQVTNTEAFF.